This TCR beta chain stems from a study of cytomegalovirus exposure and HLA in healthy donors (dated by TCRdb to the late 2010s). Turning to the overall study: The 500 to 800 repertoires of the first cohort and the 120 or so validation repertoires were produced on the same platform, according to a later analysis. The study aimed to test whether signatures of past pathogen exposure could be identified by cataloging public T cell receptors. To predict cytomegalovirus infection status, the study brought together high-throughput TCR immunosequencing, statistical association of individual TCRs with disease status, and machine learning. In addition to the first cohort of 650 to 800 subjects, a separate validation cohort of under 150 different subjects was used.

Libraries were built with the immunoSEQ multiplex PCR assay. From the authors' description of their analysis: To diagnose cytomegalovirus status from the catalog of TCR beta chain sequences, a statistical classification framework was built. Entries here come from immuneACCESS through TCRdb and include only in-frame sequences with V and J called. Some clones fail to appear in such tables; in the studies checked, an unresolved V gene covers under half of the shortfall, and the cause of the remainder is unknown. V and J calls and clone size are those listed in that table; D and trimming were worked out from the DNA. This sample holds approximately 220,000 clones; 90% to 95% were observed only once. Approximately 1.1% of the sample belongs to the ten largest clones. In the case of this clone: Its cognate antigen has yet to be identified. Base qualities are missing; no much larger clone stands one base away.

Donors formed part of the validation cohort, which comprised fewer than 150 subjects and was distinct from the first cohort of 666 subjects. Counted from cysteine to phenylalanine, this CDR3 has 14 amino acids. The CDR3 DNA has 42 bases and is translated from base 1. Looking up the germline V gene yields CDR1 KGHSH and CDR2 LQKENI. V and J lose 3 bases and 2 bases, and a span of 11 bases separates them. The paper's findings and limits, for the study overall: A later analysis found that TCRs clustered in the first cohort also tended to co-occur in the 95 to 150 validation repertoires, with approximately 93% of cluster scores above 0. In vitro tests confirmed that a few of the cytomegalovirus-associated TCR beta chains recognize cytomegalovirus antigens. The study gave a list of around 170 TCR beta chains associated with cytomegalovirus. In both the original and validation cohorts, the classifier was reported to diagnose cytomegalovirus status with high specificity and sensitivity. The authors suggested that the approach could potentially be extended to other disease states and immunological phenotypes. A later analysis had no HLA typing for the validation cohort, so co-occurrence there was scored across all 130 or so repertoires. While some public TCRs were present in many individuals, most TCR sequences turned up only very rarely across donors.

This chain joins TRBV18 to TRBJ2-7; matching of 6 bases hints at TRBD1 as the D gene. This TCR was sampled from a woman between 18 and 29 years old in good health and CMV-seronegative. Material for sequencing was PBMCs. This receptor carries the CDR3 CASSPRDTTYEQYF. The DNA is as follows: TGTGCCAGCTCACCCCGGGACACCACCTACGAGCAGTACTTC. The CDR3, completed at both ends by the reference TRBV18 and TRBJ2-7 genes, gives the full variable domain NAGVMQNPRHLVRRRGQEARLRCSPMKGHSHVYWYRQLPEEGLKFMVYLQKENIIDESGMPKERFSAEFPKEGPSILRIQQVVRGDSAAYFCASSPRDTTYEQYFGPGTRLTVT.